This is a list of T cell receptor beta chains from one sample in a study of cytomegalovirus exposure and HLA in healthy donors. Repertoires were generated with immunoSEQ multiplex PCR, while TCRdb's copy carries only in-frame clones and drops some. Here the sample spans some 150,000 clones, 65% to 90% being singletons. The sequencing sample was made of PBMCs. These receptors were obtained from a woman aged 30 to 39 in good health and CMV-seronegative. Both conserved end residues are part of each CDR3. A D gene is named only where the DNA matches it firmly. Clone size is stated in some rows and not others, as once, few, many or a class when expanded.

d_gene	abundance	j_gene	v_gene	CDR3nt	CDR3aa
TRBD2	NA	TRBJ2-7	TRBV30	TGTGCCTGGAGTCCACGGGGGGGGAACTCCTACGAGCAGTACTTC	CAWSPRGGNSYEQYF
NA	once	TRBJ2-3	TRBV5-4	TGTGCCAGCACCCCAGGACTCCGCGGGGCAGATACGCAGTATTTT	CASTPGLRGADTQYF
NA	few	TRBJ2-7	TRBV14	TGTGCCAGCAGCCAGCTGAGGGGGTCCTACGAGCAGTACTTC	CASSQLRGSYEQYF
NA	NA	TRBJ2-3	TRBV10-3	TGTGCCATCAGTGGCGGGACAGCAATCGATACGCAGTATTTT	CAISGGTAIDTQYF
NA	NA	TRBJ2-1	TRBV7-6	TGTGCCAGCAGCTTAGTTCGGGGCCGGGGGGCTTACAATGAGCAGTTCTTC	CASSLVRGRGAYNEQFF
TRBD2	NA	TRBJ2-2	TRBV5-1	TGCGCCAGCAGCTTACTAGCGGGGGGGACCGGGGAGCTGTTTTTT	CASSLLAGGTGELFF
NA	NA	TRBJ1-1	TRBV5-1	TGCGCCAGCAGCCTGGAACAGTTCACTGAAGCTTTCTTT	CASSLEQFTEAFF
TRBD1	NA	TRBJ2-1	TRBV25-1	TGTGCCAGCAGACCTCCCCGACAGGGTTCCGATGAGCAGTTCTTC	CASRPPRQGSDEQFF
NA	NA	TRBJ2-7	TRBV5-8	TGTGCCAGCAGCTTGGCCGACAGGAGCTCCTACGAGCAGTACTTC	CASSLADRSSYEQYF
TRBD2	NA	TRBJ2-2	TRBV27	TGTGCCAGCAGTCCCACTAGCGGGGTGAACACCGGGGAGCTGTTTTTT	CASSPTSGVNTGELFF
TRBD2	NA	TRBJ2-3	TRBV5-1	TGCGCCAGCAGCCCCACTAGCGGGCGAGGCACAGATACGCAGTATTTT	CASSPTSGRGTDTQYF
TRBD1	NA	TRBJ2-7	TRBV27	TGTGCCAGCAGTTTTAGACGGACAGGGTTCTACGAGCAGTACTTC	CASSFRRTGFYEQYF
NA	NA	TRBJ1-1	TRBV27	TGTGCCAGCAGTGGATCAGGGTACGGCACTGAAGCTTTCTTT	CASSGSGYGTEAFF
TRBD1	NA	TRBJ1-4	TRBV5-4	TGTGCCAGCAGTAAGACCGGGACAGCTAATGAAAAACTGTTTTTT	CASSKTGTANEKLFF
TRBD2	few	TRBJ2-7	TRBV5-6	TGTGCCAGCAGCTTGATTAGCGGGAGGTCGACAGGCGAGCAGTACTTC	CASSLISGRSTGEQYF
TRBD2	NA	TRBJ2-7	TRBV4-1	TGCGCCAGCAGCCAAGGTTCTAGCGGGTGGTACGAGCAGTACTTC	CASSQGSSGWYEQYF
NA	NA	TRBJ2-2	TRBV6-6	TGTGCCAGCAGTTTACCGACAGGTTCGGGCACCGGGGAGCTGTTTTTT	CASSLPTGSGTGELFF
NA	NA	TRBJ1-1	TRBV19	TGTGCCAGTAGTATGACAGCGAACACTGAAGCTTTCTTT	CASSMTANTEAFF
TRBD2	NA	TRBJ2-1	TRBV10-1	TGCGCCAGCCAAGACGGGACTAGCGGGGGCAATGAGCAGTTCTTC	CASQDGTSGGNEQFF
NA	NA	TRBJ1-3	TRBV16	TGTGCCAGTCAACGGGGCTCTGGAAACACCATATATTTT	CASQRGSGNTIYF
TRBD2	few	TRBJ2-3	TRBV29-1	TGCAGCGTCGCCCTAGCGGGAGGGACAGATACGCAGTATTTT	CSVALAGGTDTQYF
TRBD1	once	TRBJ1-2	TRBV30	TGTGCCTGGAGTCTTCGAGTTACAGGGGGGTACGGTGGCTACACCTTC	CAWSLRVTGGYGGYTF
NA	NA	TRBJ1-6	TRBV11-2	TGTGCCAGCAGCCCAACCCCCAGACGGGAAAATTCACCCCTCCACTTT	CASSPTPRRENSPLHF
NA	NA	TRBJ1-1	TRBV27	TGTGCCAGCAGTTTGGGCAGGAACACTGAAGCTTTCTTT	CASSLGRNTEAFF
TRBD1	once	TRBJ1-1	TRBV5-5	TGTGCCAGCAGCGCATGGACAGGGATGAACACTGAAGCTTTCTTT	CASSAWTGMNTEAFF
NA	NA	TRBJ2-7	TRBV30	TGTGCCTGGAGTGCAAGCCAGGGATCGTTCTACGAGCAGTACTTC	CAWSASQGSFYEQYF
NA	NA	TRBJ2-2	TRBV5-1	TGCGCCAGCAGCCAGGACACTGGCACCGGGGAGCTGTTTTTT	CASSQDTGTGELFF
TRBD1	NA	TRBJ1-1	TRBV29-1	TGCAGCGTGGACGGGACAGTGAACACTGAAGCTTTCTTT	CSVDGTVNTEAFF
TRBD1	NA	TRBJ1-1	TRBV5-1	TGCGCCAGCAGCCCGGGACAGGGACGGAACACTGAAGCTTTCTTT	CASSPGQGRNTEAFF
NA	few	TRBJ1-1	TRBV10-3	TGTGCCATCAGTGTCAGCGGTCCGAACACTGAAGCTTTCTTT	CAISVSGPNTEAFF
NA	once	TRBJ1-3	TRBV30	TGTGCCTGGCAAAGGGGTGCGTCTGGAAACACCATATATTTT	CAWQRGASGNTIYF
NA	NA	TRBJ2-7	TRBV7-3	TGTGCCAGCAGCTTAAACAGGGACTACGAGCAGTACTTC	CASSLNRDYEQYF
NA	NA	TRBJ2-3	TRBV4-3	TGCGCCAGCAGCCAAGATACCGAGACGCAGTATTTT	CASSQDTETQYF
TRBD1	NA	TRBJ2-3	TRBV6-5	TGTGCCAGCAGTTGGCGACAGGGGGTAGCAGATACGCAGTATTTT	CASSWRQGVADTQYF
NA	NA	TRBJ2-7	TRBV11-2	TGTGCCAGCAGCTTAGATCGAGGCAGAAAAGCCTACGAGCAGTACTTC	CASSLDRGRKAYEQYF
NA	NA	TRBJ2-6	TRBV2	TGTGCCAGCAGTGCCTCCTCCAGGCCTCGGGGGGCCAACGTCCTGACTTTC	CASSASSRPRGANVLTF
NA	NA	TRBJ2-3	TRBV5-1	TGCGCCAGCAGCCGGGACACAGGCACAGATACGCAGTATTTT	CASSRDTGTDTQYF
TRBD1	NA	TRBJ2-7	TRBV7-9	TGTTCCAGCAGCCTCCGGGACAGGGGAATCTACGAGCAGTACTTC	CSSSLRDRGIYEQYF
NA	NA	TRBJ2-7	TRBV9	TGTGCCAGCAGCGGCAACGGGTACGAGCAGTACTTC	CASSGNGYEQYF
NA	NA	TRBJ2-6	TRBV9	TGTGCCAGCAGCGCAAAGTCGAGTATTCCTGGGGCCAACGTCCTGACTTTC	CASSAKSSIPGANVLTF
TRBD2	NA	TRBJ2-7	TRBV7-9	TGTTCCAGCAGCCCAGGACTAGCGGGCGATGCTTACGAGCAGTACTTC	CSSSPGLAGDAYEQYF
TRBD2	NA	TRBJ2-1	TRBV5-1	TGCGCCAGCAGCTTGGGTACTAGCGGAATATACAATGAGCAGTTCTTC	CASSLGTSGIYNEQFF
NA	NA	TRBJ2-2	TRBV6-5	TGTGCCAGCAGTTACTCGCAGGGGGGGAACACCGGGGAGCTGTTTTTT	CASSYSQGGNTGELFF
NA	NA	TRBJ1-6	TRBV4-3	TGCGCCAGCAGCGCCCGGCTACAGACTACACGGAGGTCCCATTCACCCCTCCACTTT	CASSARLQTTRRSHSPLHF
TRBD2	NA	TRBJ2-1	TRBV7-3	TGTGCCAGCAGCTTAATTTCGGGGGGGGTCAATGAGCAGTTCTTC	CASSLISGGVNEQFF
NA	NA	TRBJ2-7	TRBV4-1	TGCGCCAGCAGCGGTACAGGGCTCCACGAGCAGTACTTC	CASSGTGLHEQYF
NA	NA	TRBJ2-3	TRBV30	TGTGCCTGGAGTCCAGGGGGGGATACGCAGTATTTT	CAWSPGGDTQYF
NA	few	TRBJ2-3	TRBV27	TGTGCCAGCAGCCGAAATAGAGGCGGGAAGGGAGATACGCAGTATTTT	CASSRNRGGKGDTQYF
NA	once	TRBJ1-6	TRBV18	TGTGCCAGCTCAACTGACCAGGGAAATTCACCCCTCCACTTT	CASSTDQGNSPLHF
NA	NA	TRBJ1-1	TRBV29-1	TGCAGCGTTGGGGCCGAAGGCCGTGAAGCTTTCTTT	CSVGAEGREAFF
TRBD1	NA	TRBJ1-2	TRBV10-3	TGTGCCATCGGGGGGGACAGGGCCGTGGATGGCTACACCTTC	CAIGGDRAVDGYTF
NA	NA	TRBJ1-1	TRBV7-8	TGTGCCAGCAGCGCCTGGGGCGGGGAACGGTCTGAAGCTTTCTTT	CASSAWGGERSEAFF
NA	few	TRBJ1-4	TRBV30	TGTGCCTGGGCACGCGGAGGCTCAAATGAAAAACTGTTTTTT	CAWARGGSNEKLFF
NA	NA	TRBJ2-5	TRBV2	TGTGCCAGCACCACCGAGGGGGGGGGATCGAAGACCCAGTACTTC	CASTTEGGGSKTQYF
NA	NA	TRBJ2-2	TRBV4-1	TGCGCCAGCAGCCTCAGGGTTACCGGGGAGCTGTTTTTT	CASSLRVTGELFF
NA	NA	TRBJ1-2	TRBV7-9	TGTGCCAGCAGCTTCCCCGAGGACTATGGCTACACCTTC	CASSFPEDYGYTF
NA	NA	TRBJ2-7	TRBV30	TGTGCCTGTAGACAGACCTACGAGCAGTACTTC	CACRQTYEQYF
TRBD1	NA	TRBJ2-7	TRBV5-4	TGTGCCAGCAGCTTAGGGGACAGGGGGTACGAGCAGTACTTC	CASSLGDRGYEQYF
NA	few	TRBJ1-2	TRBV5-1	TGCGCCAGCAGCAAAACCCCAGTCTTATTTACCTATGGCTACACCTTC	CASSKTPVLFTYGYTF